The entry that follows covers one T cell receptor beta chain sequence. Losses at the gene ends were 5 bases for V and 4 bases for J; bases not matched to a gene: 7. Germline CDR1 and CDR2: SGHRS and YFSETQ. CDR3 size: 15 residues. The sample is drawn from a study of OX40 agonist ivuxolimab in advanced cancers. Study-level background: Three patients had partial responses: one hepatocellular carcinoma, two cutaneous melanoma.

Data came from immunoSEQ multiplex PCR; TCRdb stores just in-frame clones and leaves some out. This sample has under 140,000 clones, with more than 70% found just once. The sequenced sample was CD4+ or CD8+ T cells sorted from blood, obtained in a trial of the OX40 agonist ivuxolimab. J is TRBJ2-3 and V is TRBV5-1; TRBD1 matches 10 bases. This TCR came from an adult with an advanced solid tumor such as melanoma, head and neck, liver or kidney cancer. For the CDR3, the DNA is TGCGCCAGCAGTCGACAGGGGGCTCGGGCAGATACGCAGTATTTT. This sequence encodes CASSRQGARADTQYF.